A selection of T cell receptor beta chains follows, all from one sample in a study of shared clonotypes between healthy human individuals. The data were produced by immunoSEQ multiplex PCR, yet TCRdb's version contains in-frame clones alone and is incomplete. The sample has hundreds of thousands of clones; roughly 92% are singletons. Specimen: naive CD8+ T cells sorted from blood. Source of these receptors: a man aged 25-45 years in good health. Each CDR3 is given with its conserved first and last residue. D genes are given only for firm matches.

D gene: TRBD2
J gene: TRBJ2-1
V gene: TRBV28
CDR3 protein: CASSQLAGGYNEQFF
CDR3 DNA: TGTGCCAGCAGTCAACTAGCGGGAGGCTACAATGAGCAGTTCTTC

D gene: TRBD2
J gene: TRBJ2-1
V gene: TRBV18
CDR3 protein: CASSTTSGMNEQFF
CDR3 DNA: TGTGCCAGCTCAACCACTAGCGGGATGAATGAGCAGTTCTTC

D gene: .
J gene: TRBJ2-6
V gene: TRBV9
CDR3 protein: CASSEVPGANVLTF
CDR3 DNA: TGTGCCAGCAGCGAGGTCCCTGGGGCCAACGTCCTGACTTTC

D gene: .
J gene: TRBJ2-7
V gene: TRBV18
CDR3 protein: CASSPDYSYEQYF
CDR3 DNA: TGTGCCAGCTCACCAGACTACTCCTACGAGCAGTACTTC

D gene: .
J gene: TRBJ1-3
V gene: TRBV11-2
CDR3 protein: CASSLIRRAARSGPNTIYF
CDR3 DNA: TGTGCCAGCAGCTTAATCCGCAGAGCCGCAAGGTCGGGCCCAAACACCATATATTTT

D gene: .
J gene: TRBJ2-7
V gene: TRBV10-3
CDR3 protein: CAISLDSSYEQYF
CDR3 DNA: TGTGCCATCAGCCTAGACTCTTCCTACGAGCAGTACTTC

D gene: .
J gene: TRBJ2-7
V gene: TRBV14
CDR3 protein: CASSQDLSGDEQYF
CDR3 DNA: TGTGCCAGCAGCCAAGATTTATCAGGGGACGAGCAGTACTTC

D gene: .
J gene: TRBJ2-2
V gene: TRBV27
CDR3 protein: CASSPLGAGELFF
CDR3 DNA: TGTGCCAGCAGTCCCCTGGGGGCCGGGGAGCTGTTTTTT

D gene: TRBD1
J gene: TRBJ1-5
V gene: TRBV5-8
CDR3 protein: CASSLLPGGGQPQHF
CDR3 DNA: TGTGCCAGCAGCTTGCTTCCAGGGGGCGGTCAGCCCCAGCATTTT

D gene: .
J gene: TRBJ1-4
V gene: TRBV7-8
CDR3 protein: CASSSRWGNEKLFF
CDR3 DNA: TGTGCCAGCAGCAGCCGTTGGGGAAATGAAAAACTGTTTTTT

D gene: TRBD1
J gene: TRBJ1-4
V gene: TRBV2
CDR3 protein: CASSRTGSLSVKLFF
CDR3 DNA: TGTGCCAGCAGCCGGACAGGATCCCTTAGTGTAAAACTGTTTTTT

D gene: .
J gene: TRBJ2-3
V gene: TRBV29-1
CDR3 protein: CSVDSAGEADTQYF
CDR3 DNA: TGCAGCGTTGATAGCGCAGGGGAAGCAGATACGCAGTATTTT

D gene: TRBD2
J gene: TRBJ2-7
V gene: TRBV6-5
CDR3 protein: CASSYSASGRYEQYF
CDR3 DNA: TGTGCCAGCAGTTACTCCGCTAGCGGGAGGTACGAGCAGTACTTC

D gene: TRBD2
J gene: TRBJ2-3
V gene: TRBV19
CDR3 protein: CASSTTSGGIHTQYF
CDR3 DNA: TGTGCCAGTAGTACGACTAGCGGGGGGATCCATACGCAGTATTTT

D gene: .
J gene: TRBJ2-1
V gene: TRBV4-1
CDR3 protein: CASSHLTGPSNEQFF
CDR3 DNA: TGCGCCAGCAGCCACCTCACGGGGCCGAGCAATGAGCAGTTCTTC

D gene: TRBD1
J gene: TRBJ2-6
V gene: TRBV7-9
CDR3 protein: CASSQGAVAGANVLTF
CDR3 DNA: TGTGCCAGCAGCCAGGGGGCAGTAGCTGGGGCCAACGTCCTGACTTTC